The 11 T cell receptor beta chains reported below all come from one sample, sequenced in a study of identical twins. TCRdb reprocessed the 5' RACE reads via MiXCR and lists one record per CDR3 protein. This table has 1.5 million or so distinct CDR3 sequences, about 32% appearing once. The sequenced sample consisted of cord blood. These TCRs come from a newborn girl in good health.

Only one count was recorded for this clonotype. This chain connects TRBV7-2 to TRBJ1-1; 8 nucleotides match TRBD1. The CDR3 spans 15 residues. J was trimmed by 4 bases and V by 2 bases; bases with no gene match: 6. Germline CDR1 SGHTA, CDR2 FQGNSA. CDR3 DNA: TGTGCCAGCAGCTTATGGACAGGGATGGGCACTGAAGCTTTCTTT. Amino acid sequence: CASSLWTGMGTEAFF. The complete variable domain, with remaining parts taken from reference TRBV7-2 and TRBJ1-1, reads GAGVSQSPSNKVTEKGKDVELRCDPISGHTALYWYRQSLGQGLEFLIYFQGNSAPDKSGLPSDRFSAERTGGSVSTLTIQRTQQEDSAVYLCASSLWTGMGTEAFFGQGTRLTVV.

Notes on this clonotype: An end of the junction does not agree with germline; a read error may underlie this. The chain employs TRBV7-9 and TRBJ2-1, with a possible D match to TRBD1 (5 bases). CDR1 is SEHNR, CDR2 FQNEAQ, per germline (reference sequence). The CDR3 spans 12 residues. CDR3 loop: CASRLVGQGPFF. The CDR3 DNA is TGTGCCAGCAGATTAGTAGGGCAGGGCCCGTTCTTC.

CDR3 protein: CATSDYPGLAPFTDTQYF. The CDR3 DNA reads as TGTGCCACCAGTGATTATCCGGGACTAGCGCCGTTCACAGATACGCAGTATTTT. The genes are TRBV24-1 and TRBJ2-3; 10 nucleotides align to TRBD2. This CDR3 has 18 residues. V dropped 2 bases and J dropped 2; count of bases not matched to a gene: 9. Germline CDR1 is KGHDR and CDR2 is SFDVKD.

The chain recombines TRBV7-2 with TRBJ1-5; D remains unclear. CDR1 SGHTA and CDR2 FQGNSA come from the germline V gene. CDR3 length equals 11 residues. Trimming left V 3 bases short and J 11 bases short, with 8 bases between. Here the CDR3 reads CASSFKETQHF. The CDR3 DNA reads TGTGCCAGCAGCTTTAAGGAAACCCAGCATTTT.

This clonotype appeared a few times. The chain joins TRBV6-2 or TRBV6-3 to TRBJ2-1, with 13 positions matching TRBD2. This CDR3 spans 15 amino acids. Germline loops: CDR1 MNHEY, CDR2 SVGEGT. V trimming: 7 bases; J trimming: 7 bases; junction bases outside the gene matches: 7. The CDR3 bases are TGTGCCAGCAACATACTAGCGGGGGGGCCGAATGAGCAGTTCTTC. This encodes CASNILAGGPNEQFF.

This chain connects TRBV4-2 to TRBJ1-2; TRBD1 agrees at 9 bases. The CDR3 spans 16 residues. The junction had 9 bases not matched to a gene; V was cut back by 6 bases and J by 1 base. Germline V gives CDR1 LGHNA, CDR2 YNFKEQ. The CDR3 DNA sequence: TGTGCCAGCAGTCTGGGACAGGGCATCTTTAACTATGGCTACACCTTC. Amino acids: CASSLGQGIFNYGYTF.

This clonotype appeared a few times. J is TRBJ2-1 and V is TRBV20-1, with 9 bases matching TRBD2. The germline CDR1 and CDR2 sequences are DFQATT and SNEGSKA (reference sequence). Trimming at V came to 3 bases and at J to 1 base, leaving 7 bases not matched to a gene. The CDR3 covers 16 residues. The CDR3 DNA is TGCAGTGCTAGTCGTCTAGCGGGGCCTTCCTACAATGAGCAGTTCTTC. Protein: CSASRLAGPSYNEQFF.

The rearrangement uses TRBV13 and TRBJ2-7; no definite D call. CDR3 size: 11 residues. Trimming stripped 1 base from V and 8 bases from J, with 6 bases between. Per germline, CDR1 PRHDT and CDR2 FYEKMQ (reference sequence). CDR3 DNA: TGTGCCAGCAGCTTAGCCGAAAAGCAGTACTTC. It translates to CASSLAEKQYF.

The V and J genes are TRBV20-1 and TRBJ2-1, with 9 positions matching TRBD2. The CDR3 sequence is 14 residues long. V was pared by 5 bases and J by 6 bases, with 8 bases of the junction left unmatched. Germline loops: CDR1 DFQATT, CDR2 SNEGSKA (reference sequence). The CDR3 is CSALPSGNGNEQFF. The DNA of the CDR3 is TGCAGTGCTCTGCCTAGCGGGAATGGCAATGAGCAGTTCTTC.

Details on this clonotype: Being one base from a much bigger clone, this may be a read error. The rearrangement uses TRBV29-1 and TRBJ2-1; the match to TRBD2 covers 12 bases. The CDR3 is made up of 14 amino acids. In germline, CDR1 is SQVTM, CDR2 ANQGSEA. DNA for the CDR3: TGCGGCGTTGCTAGCGGGGGGGCCAAAAATGAGCAGTTCTTC. Translation: CGVASGGAKNEQFF.

This clonotype has just a few counts. J is TRBJ1-4 and V is TRBV25-1, with D perhaps TRBD1 (5 bases). Trimming took off 2 bases at V and 8 bases at J, with 9 bases between the two ends. The CDR3 extends over 13 amino acids. Germline V CDR1 and CDR2: MGHDK, SYGVNS. The chain's CDR3 is CASSEVRGEKLFF. Here the CDR3 DNA reads TGTGCCAGCAGTGAAGTGCGGGGGGAAAAACTGTTTTTT.